Below are 14 T cell receptor beta chains sequenced from a single sample in a study of cytomegalovirus exposure and HLA in healthy donors. The PCR had 60 Vbeta and 13 Jbeta primers. Here immunoSEQ multiplex PCR was the method, and the copy in TCRdb shows in-frame clones only, minus some. Of fewer than 250,000 clones in the sample, around 73% were seen once. The sample was PBMCs. These receptors originate from a male donor in good health and CMV-seronegative.

V and J are TRBV5-6 and TRBJ1-1; D unresolved. V lost 2 bases and J 2 bases, leaving 4 bases between the germline ends. CDR3 length: 12 amino acids. Germline assignment: CDR1 SGHDT and CDR2 YYEEEE. CDR3 DNA sequence: TGTGCCAGCAGCTTTCTAAACACTGAAGCTTTCTTT. The encoded protein is CASSFLNTEAFF.

This sequence joins TRBV11-2 and TRBJ2-5; possible D gene TRBD1, 5 bases. The CDR3 is made up of 16 amino acids. Germline CDR1 SGHAT, CDR2 FQNNGV. Trimming stripped 5 bases from V and 3 bases from J, with 19 bases between. CDR3 bases: TGTGCCAGCAGCACTATAGTGGAAAGGGGCGAAGAGACCCAGTACTTC. Its protein product is CASSTIVERGEETQYF.

The chain couples TRBV5-1 to TRBJ1-2; D is uncertain. CDR1 and CDR2 (germline): SGHRS, YFSETQ. The CDR3 spans 12 residues. V dropped 7 bases and J dropped 8 bases, with 15 bases sitting between them. The CDR3 coding sequence is TGCGCCAGCGGCTACGAGGTTGGAGGCTACACCTTC. Its protein is CASGYEVGGYTF.

This chain connects TRBV7-9 to TRBJ2-7; 15 bases match TRBD2. V dropped 5 bases and J dropped 5; count of bases not matched to a gene: 7. Germline CDR1 reads SEHNR; CDR2 reads FQNEAQ (reference sequence). The CDR3 covers 16 residues. CDR3 protein: CASSGGTSGGLDEQYF. CDR3 nucleotide sequence: TGTGCCAGCAGCGGCGGGACTAGCGGGGGGTTGGACGAGCAGTACTTC.

The chain combines TRBV6-6 with TRBJ2-7; TRBD1 matches at 10 bases. Germline V gene sequence: CDR1 MNHNY, CDR2 SVGAGI (reference sequence). V was pared by 4 bases and J by 0 bases, with 6 bases of the junction left unmatched. The CDR3 consists of 16 residues. The CDR3 protein is CASSSDRGLSSYEQYF. The CDR3 DNA is TGTGCCAGCAGTTCAGACAGGGGGCTGAGCTCCTACGAGCAGTACTTC.

The genes are TRBV28 and TRBJ1-1; the match to TRBD1 covers 7 bases. V lost 7 bases, J lost 2 bases, and 10 bases stayed unmatched. The CDR3 is 15 amino acids. Germline values: CDR1 MDHEN, CDR2 SYDVKM. The CDR3 loop reads CASIPTGVRNTEAFF. In DNA, the CDR3 is TGTGCCAGCATCCCTACAGGGGTCCGAAACACTGAAGCTTTCTTT. Complete variable domain (other parts from reference TRBV28 and TRBJ1-1): DVKVTQSSRYLVKRTGEKVFLECVQDMDHENMFWYRQDPGLGLRLIYFSYDVKMKEKGDIPEGYSVSREKKERFSLILESASTNQTSMYLCASIPTGVRNTEAFFGQGTRLTVV.

The genes are TRBV5-4 and TRBJ2-4, with 8 bases matching TRBD2. V trimming: 5 bases; J trimming: 5 bases; junction bases outside the gene matches: 9. Germline-derived CDR1 and CDR2 are SGHNT and YYREEE (reference sequence). The CDR3 is 15 amino acids. The CDR3 coding sequence is TGTGCCAGCAGTCGGGGGGGGGCCTCGGAAAACATTCAGTACTTC. Its translation: CASSRGGASENIQYF.

This rearrangement joins TRBV25-1 to TRBJ1-3; D may be TRBD1 (6 bases). V was clipped by 7 bases and J by 4 bases, with 8 bases between them. The CDR3 loop spans 12 amino acids. Germline V gene data show CDR1 as MGHDK and CDR2 as SYGVNS. The CDR3 DNA reads TGTGCCAGCAAGGGGGACGGAAACACCATATATTTT. This codes for CASKGDGNTIYF.

This chain joins TRBV30 and TRBJ1-5; tentative D call: TRBD1 (5 bases). The CDR3 extends over 16 amino acids. Germline V lookup: CDR1 GTSNPN, CDR2 SVGIG (reference sequence). With 4 bases removed from V and 1 base from J, the gap between germline ends came to 17 bases. The chain's CDR3 is CAWTGPNRRSNQPQHF. The CDR3 DNA is TGTGCCTGGACCGGACCGAACAGGCGGAGCAATCAGCCCCAGCATTTT.

The genes are TRBV7-3 and TRBJ2-3; TRBD2 aligns across 11 bases. CDR1 and CDR2 (germline): SGHTA, FQGTGA. The CDR3 consists of 15 residues. Germline trimming cut 5 bases from V and 0 bases from J; bases unmatched to any gene: 1. CDR3 nucleotides: TGTGCCAGCAGCAGGACTAGCGGGAGCACAGATACGCAGTATTTT. Its protein product is CASSRTSGSTDTQYF.

Here the CDR3 reads CAWSVPGNSPLHF. For the CDR3, the DNA is TGTGCCTGGAGTGTACCAGGGAATTCACCCCTCCACTTT. V gene TRBV30 combines with J gene TRBJ1-6; D may be TRBD1 (5 bases). In germline, CDR1 is GTSNPN, CDR2 SVGIG (reference sequence). The V end was cut by 0 bases, the J end by 7 bases, with 7 bases between. This CDR3 comprises 13 residues.

The V gene is TRBV15, the J gene TRBJ2-7; 10 positions agree with TRBD2. This CDR3 contains 16 residues. The V and J ends lost 0 bases and 4 bases, in that order; junction bases with no gene match: 6. Germline loops: CDR1 LNHNV, CDR2 YYDKDF (reference sequence). The CDR3 region is CATSRDSGLAAYEQYF. Here the CDR3 DNA reads TGTGCCACCAGCAGAGATAGCGGACTAGCGGCTTACGAGCAGTACTTC.

CDR3 amino acids: CASSPRQARNEKLFF. CDR3 bases: TGTGCCAGCTCACCCCGACAGGCCCGTAATGAAAAACTGTTTTTT. This chain links TRBV18 with TRBJ1-4, with D possibly matching TRBD1 (6 bases). CDR1 is KGHSH, CDR2 LQKENI, per germline. CDR3 length equals 15 residues. V lost 3 bases and J 4 bases, leaving 12 bases between the germline ends.

V gene TRBV7-2 combines with J gene TRBJ2-7; TRBD1 matches at 10 bases. CDR3 size: 15 residues. Trimming cost V 5 bases and J 4 bases; bases outside gene matches: 8. CDR1 and CDR2 from the germline V gene are SGHTA and FQGNSA. The chain's CDR3 is CASSTRQGAGYEQYF. The CDR3 DNA is TGTGCCAGCAGCACACGACAGGGGGCAGGTTACGAGCAGTACTTC.